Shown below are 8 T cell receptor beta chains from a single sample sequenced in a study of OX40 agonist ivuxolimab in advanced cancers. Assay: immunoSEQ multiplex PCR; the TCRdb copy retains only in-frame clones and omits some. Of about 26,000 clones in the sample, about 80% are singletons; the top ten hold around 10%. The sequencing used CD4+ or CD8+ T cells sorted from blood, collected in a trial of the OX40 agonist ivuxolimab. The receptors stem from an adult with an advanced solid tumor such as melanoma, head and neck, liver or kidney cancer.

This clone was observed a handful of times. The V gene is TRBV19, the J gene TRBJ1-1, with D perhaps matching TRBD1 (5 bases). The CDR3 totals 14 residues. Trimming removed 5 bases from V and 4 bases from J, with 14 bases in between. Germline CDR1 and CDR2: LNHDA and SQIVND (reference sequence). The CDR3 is CASSEAGRGTEAFF. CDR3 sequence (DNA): TGTGCCAGTAGTGAGGCAGGGAGGGGCACTGAAGCTTTCTTT.

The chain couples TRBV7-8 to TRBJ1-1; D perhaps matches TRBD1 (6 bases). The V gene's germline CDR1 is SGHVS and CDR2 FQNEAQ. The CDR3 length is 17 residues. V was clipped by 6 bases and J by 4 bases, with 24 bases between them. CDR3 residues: CASSSVGATGWGTEAFF. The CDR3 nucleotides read TGTGCCAGCAGTTCAGTAGGGGCTACAGGGTGGGGCACTGAAGCTTTCTTT.

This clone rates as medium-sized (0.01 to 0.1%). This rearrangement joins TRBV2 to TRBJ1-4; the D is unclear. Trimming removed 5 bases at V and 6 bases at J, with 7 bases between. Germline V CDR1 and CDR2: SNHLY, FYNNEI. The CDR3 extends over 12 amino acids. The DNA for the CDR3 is TGTGCCAGCAGTTCTCAGGATGAAAAACTGTTTTTT. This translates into CASSSQDEKLFF.

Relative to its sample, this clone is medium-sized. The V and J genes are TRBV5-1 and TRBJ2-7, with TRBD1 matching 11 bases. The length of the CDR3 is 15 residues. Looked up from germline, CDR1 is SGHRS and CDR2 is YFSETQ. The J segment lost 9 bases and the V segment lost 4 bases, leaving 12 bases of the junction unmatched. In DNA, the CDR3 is TGCGCCAGCAGCCAAGGGACAGGGGGGATGAGCGCGCAGTACTTC. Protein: CASSQGTGGMSAQYF.

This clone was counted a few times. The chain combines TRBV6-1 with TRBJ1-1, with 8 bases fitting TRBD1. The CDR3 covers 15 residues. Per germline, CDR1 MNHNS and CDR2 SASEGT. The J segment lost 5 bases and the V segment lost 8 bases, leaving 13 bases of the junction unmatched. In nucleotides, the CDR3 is TGTGCCAGCCAGCCGGGACAGGCCGCCTTAACTGAAGCTTTCTTT. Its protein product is CASQPGQAALTEAFF.

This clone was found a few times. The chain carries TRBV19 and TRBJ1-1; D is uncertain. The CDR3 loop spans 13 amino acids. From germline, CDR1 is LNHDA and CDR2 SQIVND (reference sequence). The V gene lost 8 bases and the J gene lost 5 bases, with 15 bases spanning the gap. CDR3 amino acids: CASGRAAGTEAFF. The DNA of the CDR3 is TGTGCCAGTGGCCGGGCCGCGGGAACTGAAGCTTTCTTT.

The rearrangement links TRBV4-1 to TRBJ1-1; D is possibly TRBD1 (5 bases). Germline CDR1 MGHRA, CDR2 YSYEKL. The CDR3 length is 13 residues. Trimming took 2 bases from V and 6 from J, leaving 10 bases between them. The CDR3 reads CASSQLGGSEAFF. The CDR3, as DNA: TGCGCCAGCAGCCAACTCGGGGGGTCTGAAGCTTTCTTT.

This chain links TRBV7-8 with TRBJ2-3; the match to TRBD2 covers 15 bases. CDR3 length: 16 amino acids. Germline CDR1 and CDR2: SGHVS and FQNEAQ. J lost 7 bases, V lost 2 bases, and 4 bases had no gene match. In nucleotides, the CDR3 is TGTGCCAGCAGCTTAAGGACTAGCGGGGGGGTATATACGCAGTATTTT. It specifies CASSLRTSGGVYTQYF.